A single sample is the source of the 16 T cell receptor beta chains below, sequenced in a study of T cell clones after liver transplantation. Sequencing used immunoSEQ multiplex PCR; TCRdb keeps in-frame clones, though not all of them. The sample yields about 99,000 clones, approximately 85% seen once. The sample was CD4+ T cells from blood, taken before liver transplant. These receptors all stem from a human donor who received a liver transplant.

J is TRBJ2-2 and V is TRBV27; 8 bases align to TRBD1. CDR3 length equals 19 residues. V was pared by 0 bases and J by 4 bases, with 13 bases of the junction left unmatched. Germline CDR1 is MNHEY and CDR2 is SMNVEV (reference sequence). CDR3 loop: CASSLSIHLITGGTGELFF. CDR3 nucleotide sequence: TGTGCCAGCAGTTTATCGATCCACCTCATAACAGGGGGCACCGGGGAGCTGTTTTTT.

The rearrangement uses TRBV6-6 and TRBJ2-7; D unresolved. CDR3 size: 13 residues. The germline V gene has CDR1 MNHNY and CDR2 SVGAGI (reference sequence). V lost 2 bases, J lost 12 bases, and 17 bases lay in between. The CDR3 loop is CASSYVPTTSTYF. DNA of the CDR3: TGTGCCAGCAGTTACGTCCCTACTACGAGCACGTACTTC.

The rearrangement joins TRBV30 to TRBJ1-2; a possible D gene is TRBD1 (5 bases). This CDR3 spans 14 amino acids. V was pared by 0 bases and J by 8 bases, with 16 bases between. In germline, CDR1 is GTSNPN, CDR2 SVGIG (reference sequence). The CDR3 sequence is CAWSVLGTTDGYTF. The CDR3 coding sequence is TGTGCCTGGAGTGTACTAGGGACCACAGACGGCTACACCTTC. The variable domain in full, completed from reference TRBV30 and TRBJ1-2, reads SQTIHQWPATLVQPVGSPLSLECTVEGTSNPNLYWYRQAAGRGLQLLFYSVGIGQISSEVPQNLSASRPQDRQFILSSKKLLLSDSGFYLCAWSVLGTTDGYTFGSGTRLTVV.

The genes are TRBV2 and TRBJ1-2, with D tentatively TRBD1 (5 bases). The V end was cut by 6 bases, the J end by 3 bases, with 29 bases between. This CDR3 contains 19 residues. Germline V CDR1 and CDR2: SNHLY, FYNNEI. The CDR3 bases are TGTGCCAGCAGGGTTCAAGCGCCGGGACTCCCTAAGGAAGACTATGGCTACACCTTC. Protein sequence: CASRVQAPGLPKEDYGYTF.

This chain uses TRBV11-1 with TRBJ1-1; D is unresolved. From germline, CDR1 is SGHAT and CDR2 FQDESV (reference sequence). The CDR3 sequence is 16 residues long. The V end lost 3 bases, the J end lost 1 base, and 15 bases lay between the germline ends. The CDR3 DNA sequence: TGTGCCAGCAGCTTCTCTTCTCAGCCTTCGAACACTGAAGCTTTCTTT. Its protein product is CASSFSSQPSNTEAFF.

The table lists this clone with a count of one. This chain connects TRBV28 to TRBJ1-2; no firm D call. The CDR3 is made up of 14 amino acids. Germline V gene lookup returns CDR1 MDHEN and CDR2 SYDVKM. The V end lost 8 bases, the J end lost 5 bases, and 18 bases lay between the germline ends. The CDR3 DNA is TGTGCCAGCTTTTCGTACGGCGCTGGGTATGGCTACACCTTC. As protein: CASFSYGAGYGYTF.

The chain links TRBV6-5 to TRBJ1-6; D is undetermined. CDR1 is MNHEY and CDR2 is SVGAGI in the germline V gene. The CDR3 is made up of 13 amino acids. Trimming left V 3 bases short and J 5 bases short, with 5 bases between. The CDR3 DNA sequence: TGTGCCAGCAGTTATGCGCATAATTCACCCCTCCACTTT. It yields the protein CASSYAHNSPLHF.

This chain connects TRBV18 to TRBJ2-5, with a possible D match to TRBD2 (6 bases). The ends were cut back, 1 base at V and 4 bases at J, with 7 bases in the middle. The CDR3 is made up of 13 amino acids. Germline V CDR1 and CDR2: KGHSH, LQKENI. CDR3 DNA: TGTGCCAGCTCACCACTGGGGGGAGAGACCCAGTACTTC. As protein: CASSPLGGETQYF.

The V gene is TRBV7-7, the J gene TRBJ2-3, with 8 bases aligning to TRBD2. The CDR3 covers 14 residues. V was clipped by 5 bases and J by 0 bases; unmatched bases: 1. In germline, CDR1 is SSHAT, CDR2 FNYEAQ (reference sequence). Here the CDR3 reads CASSASGSTDTQYF. CDR3 bases: TGTGCCAGCAGCGCTAGCGGGAGCACAGATACGCAGTATTTT.

CDR3 region: CASAQGQGSDTQYF. The CDR3 region has the DNA TGTGCCAGCGCCCAAGGACAGGGATCCGATACGCAGTATTTT. This chain connects TRBV7-6 to TRBJ2-3; 8 nucleotides match TRBD1. Germline CDR1 is SGHVS and CDR2 is FNYEAQ. This CDR3 comprises 14 residues. V lost 8 bases and J lost 6; bases outside the gene matches: 10.

The chain has TRBV19 and TRBJ2-1, with 10 bases identical to TRBD2. Germline V gives CDR1 LNHDA, CDR2 SQIVND (reference sequence). V lost 6 bases, J lost 9 bases, and 8 bases stayed unmatched. This CDR3 is built from 14 residues. The CDR3 DNA is TGTGCCAGTAGCCACCAGCGGGAGGGGGGTGAGCAGTTCTTC. Encoded protein: CASSHQREGGEQFF.

This clone came up a few times. CDR3 in amino acids: CASSELAGADTQYF. In DNA, the CDR3 is TGTGCCAGCAGTGAACTAGCGGGGGCAGATACGCAGTATTTT. This chain joins TRBV6-1 and TRBJ2-3, with 10 bases that match TRBD2. CDR1 and CDR2 (germline): MNHNS, SASEGT. CDR3 length: 14 residues. The J segment lost 4 bases and the V segment lost 2 bases, leaving 0 bases of the junction unmatched.

The chain combines TRBV7-2 with TRBJ2-7, with TRBD2 identical over 14 bases. Trimming took 6 bases from V and 3 from J; bases not matched to a gene: 10. The CDR3 spans 17 residues. Germline loops: CDR1 SGHTA, CDR2 FQGNSA. Here the CDR3 reads CASRGTSGRGGLYEQYF. Here the CDR3 DNA reads TGTGCCAGCAGGGGGACTAGCGGGAGAGGTGGCCTCTACGAGCAGTACTTC.

The chain has TRBV4-1 and TRBJ1-4, with TRBD1 matching over 9 bases. The J segment lost 3 bases and the V segment lost 4 bases, leaving 3 bases of the junction unmatched. CDR1 is MGHRA and CDR2 is YSYEKL in the germline V gene. This CDR3 region has 15 residues. The CDR3 coding sequence is TGCGCCAGCAGCCCGGACAGGGGTGCTAATGAAAAACTGTTTTTT. Encoded protein: CASSPDRGANEKLFF.

The chain has TRBV11-2 and TRBJ2-1; D is unclear. The CDR3 is made up of 11 amino acids. Germline CDR1 is SGHAT and CDR2 is FQNNGV. Trimming took 4 bases from V and 6 from J, leaving 4 bases between them. The CDR3 nucleotides are TGTGCCAGCAGCTCCAGCAATGAGCAGTTCTTC. Its translation: CASSSSNEQFF.

The V call is TRBV7-9, the J call TRBJ1-2; TRBD1 might be the D (5 bases). Germline CDR1 and CDR2: SEHNR and FQNEAQ (reference sequence). This CDR3 is built from 13 residues. V dropped 3 bases and J dropped 4 bases, with 9 bases sitting between them. Here the CDR3 reads CASSLWGGYGYTF. CDR3 bases: TGTGCCAGCAGCTTGTGGGGGGGCTATGGCTACACCTTC.